These 17 T cell receptor beta chains were all obtained from the same sample, sequenced in a study of T cells after yellow fever vaccination (dated by TCRdb to about 2019). The library was prepared using 5' RACE. Instrument on record: Illumina NovaSeq 6000. TCRdb reran the public reads through fastp at Q25 and MiXCR, keeping productive beta chains. A single entry per CDR3 protein holds the most common genes and DNA from its merged rows. The sample data list 300,000 to 350,000 distinct CDR3 sequences, and around a tenth of these were observed just once. About 3.5% of the sample is in the top ten clones. The treatment or condition label on this specimen signifies: live attenuated yellow fever vaccine strain. The sample was CD4+ T cells sorted from PBMCs, taken 45 days after the yellow fever booster vaccination. The receptors come from a man between 18 and 35 years old who received the YFV17D yellow fever vaccine.

This clonotype appeared many times. V gene TRBV11-2 combines with J gene TRBJ1-2, with 8 nucleotides matching TRBD1. The CDR3 runs to 16 residues. V lost 4 bases to trimming and J lost 1 base; unmatched junction nucleotides: 8. CDR1 and CDR2 (germline): SGHAT, FQNNGV. This CDR3 is CASSSLTGGVNYGYTF. The CDR3 DNA sequence: TGTGCCAGCAGCTCCCTAACAGGGGGTGTTAACTATGGCTACACCTTC. Using reference TRBV11-2 and TRBJ1-2 for the parts outside the CDR3, the full variable domain is EAGVAQSPRYKIIEKRQSVAFWCNPISGHATLYWYQQILGQGPKLLIQFQNNGVVDDSQLPKDRFSAERLKGVDSTLKIQPAKLEDSAVYLCASSSLTGGVNYGYTFGSGTRLTVV.

This clonotype was picked up a small number of times. The chain has TRBV3-1 and TRBJ1-2, with D unresolved. From germline, CDR1 is LGHDT and CDR2 YNNKEL (reference sequence). V shed 4 bases and J shed 5 bases, with 17 bases lying between them. CDR3 length equals 15 residues. CDR3 coding DNA: TGTGCCAGCAGCCCCCGGGCTCAAGGAGCGTATGGCTACACCTTC. Residues: CASSPRAQGAYGYTF.

The rearrangement uses TRBV28 and TRBJ1-1, with D possibly TRBD1 on 5 matching bases. The germline V gene encodes CDR1 MDHEN and CDR2 SYDVKM. The length of the CDR3 is 14 residues. V gave up 8 bases and J gave up 1 base, with 14 bases separating them. For the CDR3, the DNA is TGTGCCAGCTGCAGTGCGGGGACGAACACTGAAGCTTTCTTT. Encoded protein: CASCSAGTNTEAFF.

This clonotype has at least ten counts. V gene TRBV15 combines with J gene TRBJ1-1; D is ambiguous. The V gene's germline CDR1 is LNHNV and CDR2 YYDKDF (reference sequence). The CDR3 consists of 15 residues. The ends were cut back, 0 bases at V and 3 bases at J, with 11 bases in the middle. CDR3 loop: CATSRDLGWDTEAFF. For the CDR3, the DNA is TGTGCCACCAGCAGAGACCTGGGGTGGGACACTGAAGCTTTCTTT.

This clonotype was found a few times. The V call is TRBV5-1, the J call TRBJ1-1; no firm D call. Germline CDR1 reads SGHRS; CDR2 reads YFSETQ. The CDR3 has 14 residues. Trimming shortened V by 4 bases and J by 1 base, and 11 bases separated the two germline ends. CDR3 sequence (DNA): TGCGCCAGCAGCCCCGGGAGAGGGAACACTGAAGCTTTCTTT. This sequence encodes CASSPGRGNTEAFF.

The genes are TRBV6-2 or TRBV6-3 and TRBJ2-7; weak D call: TRBD1 (6 bases). The CDR3 covers 14 residues. Germline V gives CDR1 MNHEY, CDR2 SVGEGT. Trimming pared 2 bases from V and 2 bases from J, leaving 10 bases between. DNA for the CDR3: TGTGCCAGCAGTTACGGGGGCGACCCCTACGAGCAGTACGTC. This gives the protein CASSYGGDPYEQYV.

This clonotype came up a few times. V is TRBV2 and J is TRBJ2-3; D is perhaps TRBD2 (5 bases). V lost 5 bases to trimming and J lost 4 bases, with 13 bases between them. The CDR3 is made up of 14 amino acids. The germline CDR1 and CDR2 sequences are SNHLY and FYNNEI. The CDR3, as DNA: TGTGCCAGCAGTTATACTAGTAGACCAGATACGCAGTATTTT. Translated, it gives CASSYTSRPDTQYF.

This clonotype was counted at least ten times. The chain carries TRBV5-1 and TRBJ1-3; TRBD1 might be the D (5 bases). V dropped 0 bases and J dropped 0 bases, with 10 bases sitting between them. Germline lookup yields CDR1 SGHRS and CDR2 YFSETQ. The CDR3 is 16 residues long. CDR3 residues: CASSLAAGTSGNTIYF. The CDR3 DNA reads as TGCGCCAGCAGCTTGGCCGCGGGGACCTCTGGAAACACCATATATTTT.

The chain links TRBV5-1 to TRBJ2-4; 13 bases align to TRBD2. V trimming: 4 bases; J trimming: 0 bases; junction bases outside the gene matches: 13. The CDR3 has 20 amino acids. Per the germline V gene, CDR1 is SGHRS and CDR2 is YFSETQ. The CDR3 DNA is TGCGCCAGCAGCAGCACCTCCGGGACTAGCGGGGCCAAAGCCAAAAACATTCAGTACTTC. This gives the protein CASSSTSGTSGAKAKNIQYF.

V gene TRBV7-2 combines with J gene TRBJ2-1, with 10 bases identical to TRBD2. The length of the CDR3 is 17 residues. V was clipped by 1 base and J by 0 bases; unmatched bases: 3. CDR1 SGHTA and CDR2 FQGNSA come from the germline V gene. The CDR3 DNA follows: TGTGCCAGCAGCTTAGAAGCGGGGGGGAGCTCCTACAATGAGCAGTTCTTC. Residues: CASSLEAGGSSYNEQFF. The whole variable domain, filled in from reference TRBV7-2 and TRBJ2-1, reads GAGVSQSPSNKVTEKGKDVELRCDPISGHTALYWYRQSLGQGLEFLIYFQGNSAPDKSGLPSDRFSAERTGGSVSTLTIQRTQQEDSAVYLCASSLEAGGSSYNEQFFGPGTRLTVL.

A few counts support this clonotype. The chain uses TRBV15 and TRBJ1-2, with 7 bases fitting TRBD1. CDR3 length equals 16 residues. Per the germline V gene, CDR1 is LNHNV and CDR2 is YYDKDF (reference sequence). Trimming at V came to 1 base and at J to 4 bases, leaving 9 bases not matched to a gene. The CDR3 is CATSRGDSLLLYGYTF. CDR3 DNA sequence: TGTGCCACCAGCAGAGGGGACAGCCTTTTACTCTATGGCTACACCTTC.

The chain is built from TRBV20-1 and TRBJ2-7, with 9 bases fitting TRBD1. With 3 bases clipped from V and 6 bases from J, the junction kept 6 bases outside the gene matches. This CDR3 has 13 amino acids. The germline CDR1 and CDR2 sequences are DFQATT and SNEGSKA (reference sequence). The CDR3 loop reads CSASFPGQGEQYV. For the CDR3, the DNA is TGCAGTGCTAGCTTTCCGGGACAGGGCGAGCAGTACGTC.

This sequence joins TRBV11-2 and TRBJ2-2, with 9 bases fitting TRBD2. The CDR3 has 13 amino acids. CDR1 SGHAT and CDR2 FQNNGV come from the germline V gene. With 7 bases clipped from V and 6 bases from J, the junction kept 3 bases outside the gene matches. The CDR3 DNA sequence: TGTGCCAGCACGCGGGGGGGCCCCGGGGAGCTGTTTTTT. The encoded protein is CASTRGGPGELFF.

The rearrangement links TRBV20-1 to TRBJ2-5, with a tentative D call TRBD1 (6 bases). The CDR3 covers 12 residues. Germline CDR1 is DFQATT and CDR2 is SNEGSKA (reference sequence). V lost 6 bases and J lost 3, with 11 bases in between. In DNA form, the CDR3 reads TGCAGTGCCGCGAGGGGGAAAGAGACCCAGTACTTC. It specifies CSAARGKETQYF.

The rearrangement links TRBV5-1 to TRBJ2-1, with D unresolved. The CDR3 has 13 residues. Trimming stripped 4 bases from V and 5 bases from J, with 10 bases between. Per the germline V gene, CDR1 is SGHRS and CDR2 is YFSETQ. CDR3 DNA sequence: TGCGCCAGCAGCATGGGTAGGGACAATGAGCAGTTCTTC. Translated: CASSMGRDNEQFF. The entire variable domain, with the rest obtained from reference TRBV5-1 and TRBJ2-1, is as follows: KAGVTQTPRYLIKTRGQQVTLSCSPISGHRSVSWYQQTPGQGLQFLFEYFSETQRNKGNFPGRFSGRQFSNSRSEMNVSTLELGDSALYLCASSMGRDNEQFFGPGTRLTVL.

This clonotype occurred a few times. V is TRBV19 and J is TRBJ1-1; D remains unclear. CDR1 LNHDA and CDR2 SQIVND come from the germline V gene (reference sequence). This CDR3 is 13 amino acids long. V was cut by 5 bases and J by 7 bases, with 14 bases left in between. The CDR3 DNA sequence: TGTGCCAGTAGTTTGTGGGCAGGCTATGAAGCTTTCTTT. Its translation is CASSLWAGYEAFF.

A few counts support this clonotype. The rearrangement links TRBV20-1 to TRBJ2-2; TRBD2 agrees at 9 bases. Germline assignment: CDR1 DFQATT and CDR2 SNEGSKA (reference sequence). The CDR3 is made up of 14 amino acids. Trimming took 5 bases from V and 4 from J; bases not matched to a gene: 5. In DNA, the CDR3 is TGCAGTGCTCCGCTAGCGGGGCGCACCGGGGAGCTGTTTTTT. Its protein product is CSAPLAGRTGELFF.